This T cell receptor (beta chain) was retrieved from a study of T cell repertoires in cytomegalovirus infection. Study context: Both a matching HLA type and CMV infection were indicated by public TCR beta signatures.

MiXCR, applied by TCRdb to the reads, yields one record per CDR3 protein. The sample holds 400,000 to 550,000 distinct CDR3 sequences, approximately 10% seen once. As for this clonotype: Its cognate antigen is unknown.

Study-wide points: CMV-specific TCR beta clonotypes restricted by HLA-C were the ones dominating the ex vivo response. The cumulative frequency of public TCR beta families identified carriers of CMV plus the relevant HLA.

The germline CDR1 and CDR2 sequences are LNHDA and SQIVND (reference sequence). The CDR3 totals 15 residues. Trimming took off 6 bases at V and 1 base at J, with 15 bases between the two ends. The V and J genes are TRBV19 and TRBJ2-5, with D possibly matching TRBD1 (6 bases). The sequence derives from a human donor in good health (CMV status not recorded). Some clones in this sample may be carry-over from other donors' samples. Sample: PBMCs. CDR3: CASSQAGTTQETQYF. Here the CDR3 DNA reads TGTGCCAGTAGCCAAGCCGGGACAACCCAAGAGACCCAGTACTTC.